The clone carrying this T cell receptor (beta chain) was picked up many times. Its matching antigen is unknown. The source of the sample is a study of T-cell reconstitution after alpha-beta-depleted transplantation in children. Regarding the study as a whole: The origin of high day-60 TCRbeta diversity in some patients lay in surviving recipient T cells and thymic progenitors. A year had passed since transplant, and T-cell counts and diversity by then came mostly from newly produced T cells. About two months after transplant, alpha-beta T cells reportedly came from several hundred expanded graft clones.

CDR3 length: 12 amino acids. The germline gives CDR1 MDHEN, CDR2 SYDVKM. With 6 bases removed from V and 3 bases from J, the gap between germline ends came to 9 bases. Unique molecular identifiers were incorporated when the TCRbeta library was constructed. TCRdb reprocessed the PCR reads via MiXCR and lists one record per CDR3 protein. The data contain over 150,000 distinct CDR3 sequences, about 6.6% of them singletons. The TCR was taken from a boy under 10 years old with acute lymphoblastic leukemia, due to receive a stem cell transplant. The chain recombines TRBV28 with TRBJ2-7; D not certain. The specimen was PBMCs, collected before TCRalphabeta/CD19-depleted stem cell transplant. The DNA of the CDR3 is TGTGCCAGCAGCCCGGTTGTCTACGAGCAGTACTTC. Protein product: CASSPVVYEQYF.